The 16 T cell receptor beta chains below all came from one sample that was sequenced in a study of CD8 T cells in Susac syndrome. Random hexamers were used to reverse transcribe 0.5 to 1 ug of RNA. TCRdb used MiXCR to reprocess the immunoSEQ multiplex PCR reads, holding one entry per CDR3 protein. Of 200,000 or so distinct CDR3 sequences in the sample, more than 90% were seen once. The source material was CD4+ T cells from PBMCs. Receptors originate from a human donor with multiple sclerosis.

This clonotype was observed a single time. The chain is built from TRBV30 and TRBJ1-5, with 8 bases aligning to TRBD1. CDR1 and CDR2 (germline): GTSNPN, SVGIG (reference sequence). Unmatched junction bases numbered 4, after V lost 2 bases and J lost 1 base. This CDR3 is 15 amino acids long. The CDR3 sequence is CAWSSGGGSNQPQHF. The CDR3, as DNA: TGTGCCTGGAGTTCAGGGGGCGGCAGCAATCAGCCCCAGCATTTT.

V gene TRBV4-1 combines with J gene TRBJ1-1, with D unresolved. Trimming removed 3 bases at V and 2 bases at J, with 7 bases between. The V gene's germline CDR1 is MGHRA and CDR2 YSYEKL. CDR3 size: 13 residues. CDR3 residues: CASSHPGNTEAFF. The CDR3 DNA reads TGCGCCAGCAGCCATCCAGGCAACACTGAAGCTTTCTTT.

The chain couples TRBV12-3 or TRBV12-4 to TRBJ1-3; D is undetermined. CDR3 length: 16 residues. The V and J ends lost 3 bases and 4 bases respectively, with 16 bases between them. Written as DNA, the CDR3 is TGTGCCAGCAGTTTGTGGCACCTCCACGCCGGAAACACCATATATTTT. Amino acid sequence: CASSLWHLHAGNTIYF.

V usage is TRBV20-1 and J usage is TRBJ1-3, with a tentative D call TRBD1 (6 bases). CDR1 is DFQATT and CDR2 is SNEGSKA in the germline V gene (reference sequence). This CDR3 contains 20 residues. The V end lost 3 bases, the J end lost 1 base, and 28 bases lay between the germline ends. CDR3 in amino acids: CSARSPSSGTGGLSGNTIYF. CDR3 nucleotide sequence: TGCAGTGCTAGGAGTCCCTCCTCAGGGACGGGGGGCTTGTCTGGAAACACCATATATTTT.

The V call is TRBV6-1, the J call TRBJ2-1, with D perhaps TRBD1 (6 bases). V lost 10 bases and J 15 bases, leaving 19 bases between the germline ends. The CDR3 runs 11 residues. In germline, CDR1 is MNHNS, CDR2 SASEGT. CDR3 protein: CATLRQGQRFF. The CDR3 bases are TGTGCCACCCTACGCCAAGGACAGAGGTTCTTC.

The chain couples TRBV9 to TRBJ2-1, with a tentative D call TRBD2 (7 bases). V was clipped by 0 bases and J by 10 bases, with 17 bases between them. CDR3 length equals 15 residues. Germline CDR1 is SGDLS and CDR2 is YYNGEE. The CDR3 here is CASSVVGGGRGEQFF. Here the CDR3 DNA reads TGTGCCAGCAGCGTAGTCGGCGGGGGCCGGGGAGAGCAGTTCTTC.

The rearrangement joins TRBV7-2 to TRBJ2-1; D is undetermined. Trimming left V 0 bases short and J 10 bases short, with 10 bases between. The CDR3 runs 13 residues. Germline loops: CDR1 SGHTA, CDR2 FQGNSA. The CDR3 is CASSLAPPGEQFF. Written as DNA, the CDR3 is TGTGCCAGCAGCTTAGCTCCGCCGGGCGAGCAGTTCTTC.

This chain connects TRBV20-1 to TRBJ2-3; tentatively, D is TRBD2 (7 bases). V lost 5 bases to trimming and J lost 6 bases, with 18 bases between them. CDR1 and CDR2 (germline): DFQATT, SNEGSKA (reference sequence). This CDR3 has 14 amino acids. The CDR3 is CSAYREGWRDTQYF. DNA of the CDR3: TGCAGTGCTTACAGGGAGGGGTGGAGGGATACGCAGTATTTT.

The chain joins TRBV15 to TRBJ1-2; 8 bases are shared with TRBD1. V was clipped by 3 bases and J by 8 bases; unmatched bases: 8. Germline CDR1 reads LNHNV; CDR2 reads YYDKDF (reference sequence). The CDR3 covers 14 residues. The CDR3 sequence is CATSRTGAWAGYTF. The CDR3 DNA reads TGTGCCACCAGCAGGACAGGGGCTTGGGCGGGCTACACCTTC. The whole variable domain, filled in from reference TRBV15 and TRBJ1-2, reads DAMVIQNPRYQVTQFGKPVTLSCSQTLNHNVMYWYQQKSSQAPKLLFHYYDKDFNNEADTPDNFQSRRPNTSFCFLDIRSPGLGDTAMYLCATSRTGAWAGYTFGSGTRLTVV.

The chain recombines TRBV11-3 with TRBJ2-3, with D hard to call. In germline, CDR1 is SGHNT, CDR2 YENEEA. CDR3 length: 15 residues. Trimming took off 0 bases at V and 5 bases at J, with 12 bases between the two ends. This CDR3 is CASSLDRGVEDTQYF. The CDR3 bases are TGTGCCAGCAGCTTAGATCGTGGGGTTGAAGATACGCAGTATTTT.

Only one count was recorded for this clonotype. The chain has TRBV14 and TRBJ1-2; 8 bases map to TRBD1. V shed 0 bases and J 7 bases; nucleotides not matched to a gene: 16. The CDR3 consists of 18 residues. Per germline, CDR1 SGHDN and CDR2 FVKESK. In nucleotides, the CDR3 is TGTGCCAGCAGCCAAGATATAGAGTTTGGACAGGGTTTCCGTGGCTACACCTTC. Its translation is CASSQDIEFGQGFRGYTF.

CDR3 amino acids: CSADRLTDTQYF. CDR3 in DNA: TGCAGCGCGGACAGGCTGACAGATACGCAGTATTTT. The V gene is TRBV29-1, the J gene TRBJ2-3, with 7 bases identical to TRBD1. From germline, CDR1 is SQVTM and CDR2 ANQGSEA. CDR3 length: 12 amino acids. V shed 7 bases and J 3 bases; nucleotides not matched to a gene: 4.

The chain couples TRBV29-1 to TRBJ1-2; D gene uncertain. Germline V gene lookup returns CDR1 SQVTM and CDR2 ANQGSEA. V was cut by 6 bases and J by 5 bases, with 16 bases left in between. The CDR3 contains 13 residues. CDR3 sequence (DNA): TGCAGCGTGAGACGGACTATAAGTTATGGCTACACCTTC. Translating it yields CSVRRTISYGYTF.

The chain couples TRBV29-1 to TRBJ1-1, with D uncertain. CDR1 and CDR2 from the germline V gene are SQVTM and ANQGSEA. The CDR3 is 12 residues long. Trimming removed 3 bases from V and 4 bases from J, with 9 bases in between. The CDR3 is CSVEGLGTEAFF. The CDR3 nucleotides read TGCAGCGTTGAGGGCCTGGGCACTGAAGCTTTCTTT.

This chain links TRBV7-9 with TRBJ1-2; TRBD1 is a possible D gene (5 bases). Trimming removed 4 bases at V and 4 bases at J, with 16 bases between. Germline-derived CDR1 and CDR2 are SEHNR and FQNEAQ (reference sequence). CDR3 length equals 15 residues. This CDR3 reads CASSSHHGTFYGYTF. In DNA form, the CDR3 reads TGTGCCAGCAGCTCACATCATGGGACGTTCTATGGCTACACCTTC.

This chain joins TRBV20-1 and TRBJ2-7; 9 nucleotides match TRBD2. V was pared by 6 bases and J by 2 bases, with 11 bases of the junction left unmatched. Germline loops: CDR1 DFQATT, CDR2 SNEGSKA (reference sequence). The CDR3 has 15 amino acids. CDR3 sequence reads: CSAPGGAGGPYEQYF. The CDR3 DNA reads as TGCAGTGCCCCAGGCGGGGCGGGAGGGCCCTACGAGCAGTACTTC.